This is a list of T cell receptor beta chains from one sample in a study of T cells in Graves' hyperthyroidism and ophthalmopathy. TCRdb analysed the multiplex PCR reads with MiXCR anew, one entry per CDR3 protein. The sample carries roughly 290,000 distinct CDR3 sequences, 12% to 15% recorded once. The sample comprised blood. These receptors came from a woman in her thirties or forties with Graves' hyperthyroidism. Both conserved end residues are part of each CDR3. Fields, in order: V gene, J gene, clone size, D gene, CDR3 DNA, CDR3 protein. The D gene is left open where the match is weak. Not every row has a clone size; where given, it reads once, few, many or a size class.

>TRBV13|TRBJ1-2|.|.
TGTGCCAGCAGCTTAGGAAGAACCAACTATGGCTACACCTTC
CASSLGRTNYGYTF
>TRBV19|TRBJ2-3|few|.
TGTGCCAGTAGTATAGGGGGTCAAGATACGCAGTATTTT
CASSIGGQDTQYF
>TRBV7-8|TRBJ2-2|.|.
TGTACCAGCAGCTTAGTTGGGGGCACAGGGAACACCGGGGAGCTGTTTTTT
CTSSLVGGTGNTGELFF
>TRBV7-2|TRBJ2-5|many|TRBD2
TGTGCCAGCAGCTCCCATAGCGGGGTGGGAGAGACCCAGTACTTC
CASSSHSGVGETQYF
>TRBV3-1|TRBJ2-5|.|TRBD2
TGTGCCAGCAGCCAAGATACGACGGGGGGTGGGGAGTACTTC
CASSQDTTGGGEYF
>TRBV24-1|TRBJ2-1|.|.
TGTGCCACCAGGGGGGATAGCGAGTACAATGAGCAGTTCTTC
CATRGDSEYNEQFF
>TRBV9|TRBJ2-1|many|TRBD1
TGTGCCAGCAGCGTAGAGGGCTGGGGTGACAGGGCGGTAATCAATGAGCAGTTCTTC
CASSVEGWGDRAVINEQFF
>TRBV7-9|TRBJ2-1|many|TRBD2
TGTGCCAGCTTGGATAGCGGGAGGAGCTCCTACAATGAGCAGTTCTTC
CASLDSGRSSYNEQFF
>TRBV12-3/TRBV12-4|TRBJ1-5|many|TRBD1
TGTGCCAGCAGTTTGACAGGGGGCGATAGTCAGCCCCAGCATTTT
CASSLTGGDSQPQHF
>TRBV28|TRBJ2-7|few|.
TGTGCCAGCAGTACGGGCAGAATCTCCTACGAGCAGTACTTC
CASSTGRISYEQYF
>TRBV5-1|TRBJ2-7|.|TRBD2
TGCGCCAGCAGCTTGAGGGGAGCGGGAAAAGGCGAGCAGTACTTC
CASSLRGAGKGEQYF
>TRBV24-1|TRBJ2-4|many|TRBD1
TGTGCCACCAGTGATCGATACAGGGGGCGCCGGGCCAAAAACATTCAGTACTTC
CATSDRYRGRRAKNIQYF
>TRBV28|TRBJ2-7|many|TRBD2
TGTGCCAGCAGTTTCGCTAGCGGGAGAATAAACGAGCAGTACTTC
CASSFASGRINEQYF
>TRBV30|TRBJ1-1|many|.
TGTGCCTGGAGTGGAGATGAGGGGAACACTGAAGCTTTCTTT
CAWSGDEGNTEAFF
>TRBV29-1|TRBJ2-5|few|.
TGCAGCGTTGTGGTGGCACAAGAGACCCAGTACTTC
CSVVVAQETQYF
>TRBV2|TRBJ1-5|many|TRBD1
TGTGCCAGCAGCAGGACAGGGTATCAGCCCCAGCATTTT
CASSRTGYQPQHF
>TRBV5-8|TRBJ1-1|many|.
TGTGCCAGCAGCTGGGGGGGGACGCGCACTGAAGCTTTCTTT
CASSWGGTRTEAFF
>TRBV27|TRBJ1-2|.|.
TGTGCCAGCAGTCCGGGACTGGTCTATGGCTACACCTTC
CASSPGLVYGYTF
>TRBV5-1|TRBJ2-1|.|.
TGCGCCAGCAGCTTGGACAACAGGAAAAATGAGCAGTTCTTC
CASSLDNRKNEQFF